This is a list of T cell receptor beta chains from one sample in a study of T-cell memory formation after mild COVID-19. MiXCR was run by TCRdb on the 5' RACE reads, yielding one entry per CDR3 protein. The profile covers fewer than 650,000 distinct CDR3 sequences, with 15% to 20% appearing a single time and approximately 8.1% taken by the ten largest. Material: PBMCs or a T cell subset sorted from them (not recorded which). The receptors come from an adult woman who had mild COVID-19 (a few samples of this study predate the infection). Cell type and time point are not known. Both conserved end residues are trimmed from each CDR3. Size tells how often a clone was seen (once, few, many) or the class of an expanded clone, and some rows leave it out.

few | 11 | TRBJ2-5 | TRBV20-1 | SARLPSVETQY
many | 15 | TRBJ2-1 | TRBV3-1 | ASSQDFLAGSYNEQF
- | 15 | TRBJ2-3 | TRBV12-3/TRBV12-4 | ASSRSGTATSTDTQY
few | 11 | TRBJ2-3 | TRBV29-1 | SVLTGSADTQY
- | 13 | TRBJ1-6 | TRBV5-1 | ASSLDGTGTSPLH
- | 13 | TRBJ1-2 | TRBV15 | ATSRLEGTSGGYT
- | 12 | TRBJ2-7 | TRBV27 | ASSSGRRIAEQY
- | 14 | TRBJ2-3 | TRBV4-3 | ASSPGMAGSSDTQY
- | 13 | TRBJ1-6 | TRBV7-2 | ASTPVWDRTSPLH
- | 11 | TRBJ2-5 | TRBV12-3/TRBV12-4 | ASTPGQEKTQY
few | 15 | TRBJ1-2 | TRBV21-1 | ASLANTLPTGCYGYT
- | 14 | TRBJ2-5 | TRBV5-4 | ASSLATGGLRGTQY